The next 18 T cell receptor beta chains were all read from a single sample in a study of PD-1 blockade in mismatch repair-deficient tumors. Profiling relied on immunoSEQ multiplex PCR, and the TCRdb table lists in-frame clones only, not all of them. Of 77,000 or so clones in the sample, approximately 80% were seen once. Sequenced here: peripheral blood, sampled 44 weeks after starting pembrolizumab. All receptors derive from an adult with mismatch repair-deficient cancer.

V is TRBV12-2 and J is TRBJ2-5; the DNA was not compared with TRBD2, the D call given in the table. TRBV12-2 is designated a pseudogene. The CDR3 length is 15 residues. CDR3 sequence reads: CASRFFRLDQETQYF. CDR3 coding DNA: TGTGCAAGTCGCTTCTTTCGACTGGACCAAGAGACCCAGTACTTC.

The chain couples TRBV4-2 to TRBJ2-3; 9 bases fit TRBD2. The CDR3 totals 15 residues. The ends lost 4 bases at V and 2 bases at J; junction bases unmatched: 4. Germline V gene sequence: CDR1 LGHNA, CDR2 YNFKEQ. CDR3 residues: CASSRSSGDTDTQYF. In nucleotides, the CDR3 is TGTGCCAGCAGCCGCTCTAGCGGGGACACAGATACGCAGTATTTT.

This clone showed up just once. The chain has TRBV5-1 and TRBJ2-2; 12 nucleotides align to TRBD2. The CDR3 runs 15 residues. Unmatched junction bases numbered 4, after V lost 6 bases and J lost 4 bases. Germline loops: CDR1 SGHRS, CDR2 YFSETQ. The CDR3 bases are TGCGCCAGCACCATGACTAGCGGGGGCACCGGGGAGCTGTTTTTT. Translation gives CASTMTSGGTGELFF.

The chain carries TRBV6-6 and TRBJ1-2; 7 positions agree with TRBD1. The germline V gene encodes CDR1 MNHNY and CDR2 SVGAGI (reference sequence). J lost 5 bases, V lost 6 bases, and 9 bases had no gene match. The CDR3 covers 14 residues. The CDR3 protein is CASSLGGGWYGYTF. In DNA form, the CDR3 reads TGTGCCAGCAGCCTAGGAGGGGGCTGGTATGGCTACACCTTC.

The chain has TRBV30 and TRBJ2-4; D is uncertain. V lost 0 bases to trimming and J lost 5 bases, with 5 bases between them. This CDR3 has 12 amino acids. The V gene's germline CDR1 is GTSNPN and CDR2 SVGIG (reference sequence). Here the CDR3 DNA reads TGTGCCTGGAGTGTCCGAGAAAACATTCAGTACTTC. It encodes CAWSVRENIQYF.

This chain connects TRBV7-8 to TRBJ2-3, with 7 bases fitting TRBD2. Per germline, CDR1 SGHVS and CDR2 FQNEAQ. V dropped 7 bases and J dropped 0; count of bases not matched to a gene: 10. The CDR3 is made up of 16 amino acids. The CDR3 protein is CASIPSGAPSTDTQYF. CDR3 DNA sequence: TGTGCCAGCATCCCTAGCGGAGCACCTAGCACAGATACGCAGTATTTT.

The V gene is TRBV6-5, the J gene TRBJ1-1, with TRBD1 as a possible D gene (5 bases). The V and J ends lost 5 bases and 7 bases respectively, with 17 bases between them. The CDR3 has 14 residues. Germline CDR1 and CDR2: MNHEY and SVGAGI. This CDR3 reads CASSARGGALEAFF. The CDR3 coding sequence is TGTGCCAGCAGTGCCCGTGGGGGAGCCCTTGAAGCTTTCTTT.

J is TRBJ2-5 and V is TRBV30, with D maybe TRBD2 (5 bases). The V gene's germline CDR1 is GTSNPN and CDR2 SVGIG (reference sequence). The CDR3 contains 14 residues. Trimming pared 0 bases from V and 5 bases from J, leaving 13 bases between. The CDR3 protein is CAWSVAGMGETQYF. In DNA form, the CDR3 reads TGTGCCTGGAGTGTAGCCGGGATGGGGGAGACCCAGTACTTC. Variable domain in full (rest from reference TRBV30 and TRBJ2-5): SQTIHQWPATLVQPVGSPLSLECTVEGTSNPNLYWYRQAAGRGLQLLFYSVGIGQISSEVPQNLSASRPQDRQFILSSKKLLLSDSGFYLCAWSVAGMGETQYFGPGTRLLVL.

The genes are TRBV7-8 and TRBJ1-2; no definite D call. This CDR3 is built from 17 residues. Trimming pared 2 bases from V and 1 base from J, leaving 17 bases between. Germline V gene lookup returns CDR1 SGHVS and CDR2 FQNEAQ. The CDR3 bases are TGTGCCAGCAGCTTAAAAGGCAGTAAATTAATTAACTATGGCTACACCTTC. Amino acids: CASSLKGSKLINYGYTF.

The V call is TRBV28, the J call TRBJ2-5; 8 bases map to TRBD2. V dropped 5 bases and J dropped 3; count of bases not matched to a gene: 8. This CDR3 spans 15 amino acids. CDR1 is MDHEN, CDR2 SYDVKM, per germline. CDR3: CASSPRGRGEETQYF. For the CDR3, the DNA is TGTGCCAGCAGTCCCCGGGGGCGGGGGGAAGAGACCCAGTACTTC.

This chain uses TRBV7-2 with TRBJ2-5; 8 bases align to TRBD2. The germline V gene encodes CDR1 SGHTA and CDR2 FQGNSA. The trim removed 4 bases at V and 5 bases at J, leaving 9 bases unmatched. This CDR3 is 15 amino acids long. CDR3 residues: CASSSSAGVGETQYF. The CDR3 coding sequence is TGTGCCAGCAGCTCTTCAGCGGGAGTGGGGGAGACCCAGTACTTC.

This clone was recorded once. The J gene is TRBJ2-2, the V gene TRBV7-9; the match to TRBD2 covers 10 bases. Germline lookup yields CDR1 SEHNR and CDR2 FQNEAQ (reference sequence). This CDR3 has 16 residues. After removal of 1 base from V and 6 bases from J, the junction contained 5 bases not matched to a gene. The CDR3 sequence: CASSLVSGRAAGELFF. The DNA for the CDR3 is TGTGCCAGCAGCTTAGTAAGCGGGAGGGCCGCCGGGGAGCTGTTTTTT.

The rearrangement links TRBV7-2 to TRBJ2-5; a weak D match, TRBD2 (5 bases). V was clipped by 4 bases and J by 0 bases, with 9 bases between them. There are 14 residues in the CDR3. Germline CDR1 and CDR2: SGHTA and FQGNSA. The CDR3 region is CASSSDYYQETQYF. The CDR3 DNA follows: TGTGCCAGCAGCTCTGACTATTACCAAGAGACCCAGTACTTC.

The rearrangement links TRBV7-9 to TRBJ1-4; the D gene is possibly TRBD1 (6 bases). This CDR3 has 16 residues. Trimming took off 2 bases at V and 6 bases at J, with 16 bases between the two ends. Germline assignment: CDR1 SEHNR and CDR2 FQNEAQ (reference sequence). Here the CDR3 DNA reads TGTGCCAGCAGCTTACGCCAAGGGGGGGCGGATGAAAAACTGTTTTTT. It translates to CASSLRQGGADEKLFF.

The genes are TRBV11-3 and TRBJ1-1, with D possibly TRBD1 on 5 matching bases. V was pared by 6 bases and J by 0 bases, with 11 bases between. The CDR3 is 14 amino acids. CDR1 SGHNT and CDR2 YENEEA come from the germline V gene. The CDR3 spells CASRYRTLNTEAFF. CDR3 nucleotides: TGTGCCAGCAGGTACAGGACATTGAACACTGAAGCTTTCTTT.

This chain joins TRBV11-2 and TRBJ2-7; 9 bases are a match to TRBD1. The V gene end was trimmed by 1 base and the J gene end by 1 base; junction bases not matched to a gene: 5. This CDR3 spans 16 amino acids. Germline assignment: CDR1 SGHAT and CDR2 FQNNGV. In nucleotides, the CDR3 is TGTGCCAGCAGCTTAGTATCTGGACAGGGGTCCTACGAGCAGTACTTC. Translation gives CASSLVSGQGSYEQYF.

This chain uses TRBV5-1 with TRBJ2-1; 12 bases agree with TRBD2. The CDR3 is made up of 20 amino acids. After removal of 0 bases from V and 0 bases from J, the junction contained 10 bases not matched to a gene. Per the germline V gene, CDR1 is SGHRS and CDR2 is YFSETQ. The CDR3 DNA follows: TGCGCCAGCAGCTTGGGGACACTAGCGGGAGGCCCCAGCTCCTACAATGAGCAGTTCTTC. Its translation is CASSLGTLAGGPSSYNEQFF.

This clone was seen a few times. The chain employs TRBV19 and TRBJ1-2; 8 nucleotides match TRBD1. Germline CDR1 is LNHDA and CDR2 is SQIVND (reference sequence). CDR3 length: 14 amino acids. V trimming: 3 bases; J trimming: 2 bases; junction bases outside the gene matches: 2. CDR3 protein: CASSIPGGNYGYTF. In DNA form, the CDR3 reads TGTGCCAGTAGTATCCCAGGGGGCAACTATGGCTACACCTTC.